The 13 T cell receptor beta chains below were found in one sample sequenced in a study of blood T cell repertoires in COVID-19. Some clones are missing from TCRdb's copy, which holds only in-frame ones; the method was immunoSEQ multiplex PCR. The profile covers 68,000 or so clones, with 70% to 90% appearing a single time and about 8.3% taken by the ten largest. Sequencing was carried out using peripheral blood. These receptors originate from a man aged 25-45 years with acute or convalescent COVID-19.

The chain links TRBV4-1 to TRBJ1-5, with D possibly TRBD1 on 5 matching bases. V lost 1 base, J lost 7 bases, and 11 bases lay in between. Germline lookup yields CDR1 MGHRA and CDR2 YSYEKL. This CDR3 has 14 amino acids. CDR3 sequence: CASSQVQAVQPQHF. The DNA for the CDR3 is TGCGCCAGCAGCCAAGTACAGGCAGTCCAGCCCCAGCATTTT.

This chain connects TRBV28 to TRBJ2-1; a weak D match, TRBD1 (5 bases). V lost 4 bases, J lost 6 bases, and 7 bases lay in between. The CDR3 has 12 residues. The germline V gene has CDR1 MDHEN and CDR2 SYDVKM. The CDR3 sequence is CASSWGGNEQFF. The CDR3 DNA follows: TGTGCCAGCAGTTGGGGCGGCAATGAGCAGTTCTTC.

This chain links TRBV15 with TRBJ2-3, with D possibly being TRBD2 (7 bases). CDR1 and CDR2 from the germline V gene are LNHNV and YYDKDF (reference sequence). Trimming cost V 5 bases and J 2 bases, with 14 bases left between them. The length of the CDR3 is 15 residues. CDR3 in amino acids: CATSLLRGATDTQYF. The DNA for the CDR3 is TGTGCCACCAGCCTTCTCCGGGGGGCCACAGATACGCAGTATTTT.

This clone was counted once. V is TRBV9 and J is TRBJ2-1; D is perhaps TRBD1 (6 bases). Germline loops: CDR1 SGDLS, CDR2 YYNGEE. CDR3 length: 16 residues. V gave up 9 bases and J gave up 4 bases, with 23 bases separating them. CDR3 sequence (DNA): TGTGCCACCCAGCCCGCCGCAGGGGACGGGTACAATGAGCAGTTCTTC. Its protein is CATQPAAGDGYNEQFF.

CDR3 bases: TGTGCCAGCAAAACAGGGGGCGAGACAGATACGCAGTATTTT. Its protein is CASKTGGETDTQYF. This chain links TRBV28 with TRBJ2-3, with TRBD1 identical over 9 bases. The ends lost 7 bases at V and 3 bases at J; junction bases unmatched: 5. The CDR3 extends over 14 amino acids. Germline lookup yields CDR1 MDHEN and CDR2 SYDVKM.

The chain couples TRBV12-3 or TRBV12-4 to TRBJ1-2, with unresolved D. V lost 6 bases and J 2 bases, leaving 10 bases between the germline ends. This CDR3 has 13 residues. CDR3 bases: TGTGCCAGCAGAAGAAGTCAGAACTATGGCTACACCTTC. Protein: CASRRSQNYGYTF.

V is TRBV5-1 and J is TRBJ2-1, with 10 nucleotides matching TRBD1. Germline trimming cut 1 base from V and 3 bases from J; bases unmatched to any gene: 4. The CDR3 spans 16 residues. Germline CDR1 and CDR2: SGHRS and YFSETQ. CDR3 nucleotides: TGCGCCAGCAGCTTGAGGGACAGGGGACTCTACAATGAGCAGTTCTTC. As protein: CASSLRDRGLYNEQFF.

This clone occurred once. The CDR3 is CASRLGPLQGSTTNEKLFF. In DNA, the CDR3 is TGTGCCAGCAGATTAGGCCCCCTTCAGGGCTCGACAACTAATGAAAAACTGTTTTTT. This chain links TRBV2 with TRBJ1-4, with D perhaps TRBD1 (5 bases). CDR3 size: 19 residues. Germline CDR1 and CDR2: SNHLY and FYNNEI. The V end was cut by 6 bases, the J end by 0 bases, with 23 bases between.

In its sample, this clone was seen a few times. V is TRBV5-1 and J is TRBJ2-7, with D possibly being TRBD1 (5 bases). Germline CDR1 SGHRS, CDR2 YFSETQ. V lost 0 bases and J lost 4, with 5 bases in between. The CDR3 length is 12 residues. CDR3 nucleotide sequence: TGCGCCAGCAGCTTGGACAGGTACGAGCAGTACTTC. Translation: CASSLDRYEQYF. Full variable domain (rest looked up from reference TRBV5-1 and TRBJ2-7): KAGVTQTPRYLIKTRGQQVTLSCSPISGHRSVSWYQQTPGQGLQFLFEYFSETQRNKGNFPGRFSGRQFSNSRSEMNVSTLELGDSALYLCASSLDRYEQYFGPGTRLTVT.

CDR3 sequence reads: CASIDRGLVTGELFF. The CDR3 DNA reads as TGTGCCAGTATTGACAGGGGGTTGGTTACCGGGGAGCTGTTTTTT. This chain connects TRBV19 to TRBJ2-2; 9 positions match TRBD1. This CDR3 has 15 amino acids. Germline assignment: CDR1 LNHDA and CDR2 SQIVND (reference sequence). J gave up 5 bases and V 7 bases, and 8 bases lay outside the gene matches.

The V call is TRBV6-5, the J call TRBJ2-2, with a possible D match to TRBD2 (6 bases). This CDR3 has 14 amino acids. The germline gives CDR1 MNHEY, CDR2 SVGAGI. The V end was cut by 8 bases, the J end by 3 bases, with 13 bases between. CDR3 loop: CASCRELDTGELFF. DNA of the CDR3: TGTGCCAGCTGTCGGGAGTTGGACACCGGGGAGCTGTTTTTT.

Only one count was recorded for this clone. The gene calls are TRBV3-1 (or the pseudogene TRBV3-2) and TRBJ2-1; TRBD2 agrees at 12 bases. V was pared by 4 bases and J by 3 bases, with 7 bases of the junction left unmatched. This CDR3 has 17 amino acids. Germline V gives CDR1 LGHDT, CDR2 YNNKEL (reference sequence). In DNA, the CDR3 is TGTGCCAGCAGCCCGGGACTAGCGGGCGCACGCTACAATGAGCAGTTCTTC. It specifies CASSPGLAGARYNEQFF.

The rearrangement links TRBV6-4 to TRBJ1-2, with D possibly being TRBD1 (5 bases). Trimming left V 7 bases short and J 8 bases short, with 5 bases between. This CDR3 comprises 9 residues. The germline gives CDR1 MRHNA, CDR2 SNTAGT. CDR3 sequence reads: CASKGGYTF. As DNA, the CDR3 is TGTGCCAGCAAGGGGGGCTACACCTTC.